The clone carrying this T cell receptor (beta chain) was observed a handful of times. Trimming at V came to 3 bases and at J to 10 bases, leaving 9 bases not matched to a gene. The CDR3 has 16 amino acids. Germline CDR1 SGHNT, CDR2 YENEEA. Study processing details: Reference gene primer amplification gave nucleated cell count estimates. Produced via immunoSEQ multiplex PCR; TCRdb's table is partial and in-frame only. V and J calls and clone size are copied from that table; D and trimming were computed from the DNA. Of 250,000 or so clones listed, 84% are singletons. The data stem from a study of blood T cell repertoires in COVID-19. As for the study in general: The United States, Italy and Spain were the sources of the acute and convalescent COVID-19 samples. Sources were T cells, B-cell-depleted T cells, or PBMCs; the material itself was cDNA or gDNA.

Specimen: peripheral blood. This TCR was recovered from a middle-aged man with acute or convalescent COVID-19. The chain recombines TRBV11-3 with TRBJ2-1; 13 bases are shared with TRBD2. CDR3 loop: CASSLIPGLAGLEQFF. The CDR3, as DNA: TGTGCCAGCAGCTTGATACCGGGACTAGCGGGACTAGAGCAGTTCTTC.